The present T cell receptor beta chain was sequenced within a study of T cells in Graves' hyperthyroidism and ophthalmopathy. Study-wide points: The model anticipated ophthalmopathy a median around six months pre-onset.

PBMCs were collected from a roughly 10 ml volume of fresh peripheral blood. There are many counts of this clonotype. The antigen remains unidentified. Authors of the study amplified TCR beta CDR3 regions from RNA transcripts. HTBI primers were the set used in a first-round RT-PCR of the TCR CDR3. TCRdb fed the multiplex PCR reads into MiXCR, producing one record per CDR3 protein. The data show more than 300,000 distinct CDR3 sequences, 13% seen once. The receptor comes from a woman under 30 with Graves' hyperthyroidism. The material sequenced was blood.

This chain's CDR3 is CSVGVRADTQYF. CDR3 bases: TGCAGCGTTGGGGTCAGAGCAGATACGCAGTATTTT. V is TRBV29-1 and J is TRBJ2-3; D uncertain. V was pared by 4 bases and J by 4 bases, with 9 bases between. The CDR3 runs 12 residues. Germline V lookup: CDR1 SQVTM, CDR2 ANQGSEA.